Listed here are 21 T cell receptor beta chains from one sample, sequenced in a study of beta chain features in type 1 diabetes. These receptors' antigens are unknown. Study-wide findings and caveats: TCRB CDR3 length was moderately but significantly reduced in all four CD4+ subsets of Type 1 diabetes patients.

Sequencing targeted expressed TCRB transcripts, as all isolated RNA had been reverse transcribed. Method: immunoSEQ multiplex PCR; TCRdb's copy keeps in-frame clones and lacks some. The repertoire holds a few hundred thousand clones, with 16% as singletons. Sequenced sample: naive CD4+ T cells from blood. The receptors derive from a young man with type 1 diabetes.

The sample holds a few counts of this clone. CDR3 DNA: TGTGCCTGGAGTGTGGACAGGGCCTATGGCTACACCTTC. As protein: CAWSVDRAYGYTF. The V call is TRBV30, the J call TRBJ1-2; 8 nucleotides match TRBD1. The germline gives CDR1 GTSNPN, CDR2 SVGIG (reference sequence). The CDR3 totals 13 residues. V lost 0 bases, J lost 4 bases, and 1 base stayed unmatched.

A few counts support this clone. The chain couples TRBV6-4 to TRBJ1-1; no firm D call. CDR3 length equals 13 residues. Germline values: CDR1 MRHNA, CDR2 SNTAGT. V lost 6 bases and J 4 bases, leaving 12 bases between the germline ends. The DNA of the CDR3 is TGTGCCAGCAGCCTCTGGGAGTCCACTGAAGCTTTCTTT. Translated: CASSLWESTEAFF.

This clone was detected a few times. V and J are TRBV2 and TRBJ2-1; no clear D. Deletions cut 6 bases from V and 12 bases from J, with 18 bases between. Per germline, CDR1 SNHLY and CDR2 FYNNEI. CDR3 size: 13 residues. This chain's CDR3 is CASSAQDRTGQFF. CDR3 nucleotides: TGTGCCAGCAGCGCCCAGGACCGCACCGGGCAGTTCTTC.

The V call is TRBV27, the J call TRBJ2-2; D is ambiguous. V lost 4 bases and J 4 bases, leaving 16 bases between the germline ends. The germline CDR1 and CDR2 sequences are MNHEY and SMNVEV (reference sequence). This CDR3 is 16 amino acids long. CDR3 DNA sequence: TGTGCCAGCAGTTATAAGACGGTCTTGGGCACCGGGGAGCTGTTTTTT. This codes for CASSYKTVLGTGELFF.

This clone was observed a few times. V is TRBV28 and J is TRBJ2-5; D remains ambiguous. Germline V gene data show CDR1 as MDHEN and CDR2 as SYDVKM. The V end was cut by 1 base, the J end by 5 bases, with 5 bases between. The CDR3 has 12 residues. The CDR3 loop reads CASSLSVETQYF. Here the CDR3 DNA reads TGTGCCAGCAGTTTATCAGTGGAGACCCAGTACTTC.

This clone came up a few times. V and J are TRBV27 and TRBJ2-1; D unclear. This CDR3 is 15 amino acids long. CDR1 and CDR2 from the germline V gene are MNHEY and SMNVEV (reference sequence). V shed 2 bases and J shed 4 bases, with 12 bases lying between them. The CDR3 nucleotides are TGTGCCAGCAGTTTAGTCGCAGCCGGATACAATGAGCAGTTCTTC. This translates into CASSLVAAGYNEQFF.

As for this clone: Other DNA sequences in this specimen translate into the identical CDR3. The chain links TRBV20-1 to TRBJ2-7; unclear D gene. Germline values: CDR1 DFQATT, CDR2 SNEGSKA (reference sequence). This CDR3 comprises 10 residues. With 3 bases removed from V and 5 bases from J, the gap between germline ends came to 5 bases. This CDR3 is CSASQDEQYF. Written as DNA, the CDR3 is TGCAGTGCTAGCCAAGACGAGCAGTACTTC.

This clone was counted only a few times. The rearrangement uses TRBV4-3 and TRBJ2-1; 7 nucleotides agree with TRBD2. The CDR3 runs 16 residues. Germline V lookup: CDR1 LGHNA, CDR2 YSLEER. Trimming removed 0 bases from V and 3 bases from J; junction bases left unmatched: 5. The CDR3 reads CASSQEGGLDYNEQFF. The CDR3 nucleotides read TGCGCCAGCAGCCAAGAAGGCGGACTAGACTACAATGAGCAGTTCTTC.

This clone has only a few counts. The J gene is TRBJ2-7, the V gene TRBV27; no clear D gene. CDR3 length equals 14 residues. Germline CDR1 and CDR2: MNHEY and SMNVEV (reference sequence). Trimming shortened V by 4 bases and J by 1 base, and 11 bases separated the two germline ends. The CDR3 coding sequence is TGTGCCAGCAGTTCCTACATCGATTCCTACGAGCAGTACTTC. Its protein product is CASSSYIDSYEQYF.

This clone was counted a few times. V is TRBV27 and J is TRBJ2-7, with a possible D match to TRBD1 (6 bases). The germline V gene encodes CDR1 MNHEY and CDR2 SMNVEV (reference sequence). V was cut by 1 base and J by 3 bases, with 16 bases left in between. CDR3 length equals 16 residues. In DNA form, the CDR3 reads TGTGCCAGCAGTTTATACAGGGAAACCCGCAGCTACGAGCAGTACTTC. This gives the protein CASSLYRETRSYEQYF.

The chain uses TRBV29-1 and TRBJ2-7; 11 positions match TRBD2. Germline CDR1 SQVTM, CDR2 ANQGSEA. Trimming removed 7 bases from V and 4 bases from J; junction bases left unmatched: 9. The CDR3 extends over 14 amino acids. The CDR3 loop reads CSAQALAGVYEQYF. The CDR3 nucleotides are TGCAGCGCCCAAGCACTAGCGGGAGTGTACGAGCAGTACTTC.

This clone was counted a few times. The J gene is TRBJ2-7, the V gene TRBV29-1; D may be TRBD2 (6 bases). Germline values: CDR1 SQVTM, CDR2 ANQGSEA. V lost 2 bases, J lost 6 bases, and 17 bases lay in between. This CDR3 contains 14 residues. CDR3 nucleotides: TGCAGCGTTGAACGGGCCACCGGGGGTTCCGAGCAGTACTTC. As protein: CSVERATGGSEQYF.

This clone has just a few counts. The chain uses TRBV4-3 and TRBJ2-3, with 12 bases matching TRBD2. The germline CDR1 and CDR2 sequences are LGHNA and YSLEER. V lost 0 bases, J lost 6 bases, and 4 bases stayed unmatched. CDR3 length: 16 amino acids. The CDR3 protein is CASSQDQGLAGDTQYF. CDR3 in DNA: TGCGCCAGCAGCCAAGATCAGGGACTAGCGGGCGATACGCAGTATTTT.

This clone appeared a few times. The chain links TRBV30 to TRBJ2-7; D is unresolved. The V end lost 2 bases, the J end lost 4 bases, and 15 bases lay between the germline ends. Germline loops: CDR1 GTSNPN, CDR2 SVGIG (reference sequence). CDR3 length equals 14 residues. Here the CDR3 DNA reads TGTGCCTGGAGTCCTATTGGTAACCTTTACGAGCAGTACTTC. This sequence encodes CAWSPIGNLYEQYF.

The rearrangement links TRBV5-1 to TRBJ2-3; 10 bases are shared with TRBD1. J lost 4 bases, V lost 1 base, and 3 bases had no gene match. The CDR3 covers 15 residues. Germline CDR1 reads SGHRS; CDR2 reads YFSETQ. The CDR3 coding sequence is TGCGCCAGCAGCTTGCGGGGACAGGGGCCAGATACGCAGTATTTT. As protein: CASSLRGQGPDTQYF.

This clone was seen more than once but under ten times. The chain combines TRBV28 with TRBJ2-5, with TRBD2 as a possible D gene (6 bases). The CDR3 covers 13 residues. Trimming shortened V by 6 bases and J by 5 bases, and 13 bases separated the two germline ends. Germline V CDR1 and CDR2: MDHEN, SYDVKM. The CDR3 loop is CASSLGGTETQYF. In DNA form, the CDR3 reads TGTGCCAGCAGCCTGGGGGGAACGGAGACCCAGTACTTC.

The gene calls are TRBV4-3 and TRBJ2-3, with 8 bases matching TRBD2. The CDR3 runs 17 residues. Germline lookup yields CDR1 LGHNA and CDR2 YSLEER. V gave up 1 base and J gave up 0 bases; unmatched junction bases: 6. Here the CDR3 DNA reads TGCGCCAGCAGCCAAGTACCAACTAGCGGAAGCACAGATACGCAGTATTTT. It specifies CASSQVPTSGSTDTQYF.

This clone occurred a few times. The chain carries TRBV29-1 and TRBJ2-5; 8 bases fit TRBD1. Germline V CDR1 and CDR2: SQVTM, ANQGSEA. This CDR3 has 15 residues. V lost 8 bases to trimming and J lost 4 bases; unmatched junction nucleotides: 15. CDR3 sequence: CSSQRVPDRVETQYF. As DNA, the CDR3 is TGCAGCTCACAACGGGTTCCGGACAGGGTAGAGACCCAGTACTTC.

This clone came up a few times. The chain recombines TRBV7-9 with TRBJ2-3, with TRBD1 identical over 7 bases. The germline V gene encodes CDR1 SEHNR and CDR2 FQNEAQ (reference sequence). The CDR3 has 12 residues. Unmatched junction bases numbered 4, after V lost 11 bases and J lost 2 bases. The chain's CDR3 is CAGTGDTDTQYF. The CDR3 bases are TGTGCCGGCACAGGGGACACAGATACGCAGTATTTT.

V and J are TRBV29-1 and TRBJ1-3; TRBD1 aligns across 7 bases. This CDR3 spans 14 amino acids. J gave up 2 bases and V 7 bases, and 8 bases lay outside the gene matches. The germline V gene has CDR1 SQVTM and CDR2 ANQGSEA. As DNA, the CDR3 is TGCAGCGCCCGAAGTGACAGGGCTGGAAACACCATATATTTT. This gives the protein CSARSDRAGNTIYF.

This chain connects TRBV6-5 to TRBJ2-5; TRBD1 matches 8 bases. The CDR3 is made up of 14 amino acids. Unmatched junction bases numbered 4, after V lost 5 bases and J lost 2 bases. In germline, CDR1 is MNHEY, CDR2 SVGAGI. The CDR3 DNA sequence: TGTGCCAGCAGTGGGTACAGGGGGCAAGAGACCCAGTACTTC. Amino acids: CASSGYRGQETQYF.